A single sample gave rise to the 10 T cell receptor beta chains below, sequenced in a study of response to subunit inactivated influenza vaccine. TCRdb used MiXCR to reprocess the RT-PCR reads, holding one entry per CDR3 protein. Of about 500,000 distinct CDR3 sequences listed, under 8.5% were seen once; the top ten hold about an eighth. Material: PBMCs from blood, obtained around 25 months after vaccination. Receptors were obtained from a man aged 50-75 years who received an inactivated influenza vaccine.

In this sample, this clonotype turned up a few times. The V gene is TRBV6-2 or TRBV6-3, the J gene TRBJ2-5; weak D call: TRBD1 (5 bases). The ends were cut back, 0 bases at V and 1 base at J, with 9 bases in the middle. CDR3 length equals 15 residues. Germline CDR1 reads MNHEY; CDR2 reads SVGEGT. CDR3 protein: CASSYSTTGQETQYF. The DNA for the CDR3 is TGTGCCAGCAGTTACTCTACAACAGGCCAAGAGACCCAGTACTTC.

Ten or more counts support this clonotype. V gene TRBV5-1 combines with J gene TRBJ2-1; 9 nucleotides match TRBD1. The J segment lost 7 bases and the V segment lost 6 bases, leaving 17 bases of the junction unmatched. Germline lookup yields CDR1 SGHRS and CDR2 YFSETQ. The CDR3 covers 17 residues. The CDR3 sequence: CASNPSFPGQGRNEQFF. The CDR3 DNA reads as TGCGCCAGCAACCCATCTTTTCCGGGACAGGGTCGGAATGAGCAGTTCTTC.

This clonotype was observed a few times. V gene TRBV27 combines with J gene TRBJ2-3; D perhaps matches TRBD1 (6 bases). The germline V gene encodes CDR1 MNHEY and CDR2 SMNVEV (reference sequence). The CDR3 length is 13 residues. The germline V and J ends were trimmed by 6 bases and 0 bases, with 7 bases remaining between them. DNA for the CDR3: TGTGCCAGCAGGGGGGCGAGCACAGATACGCAGTATTTT. This sequence encodes CASRGASTDTQYF.

The chain joins TRBV10-3 to TRBJ1-2, with D possibly matching TRBD1 (6 bases). This CDR3 has 13 amino acids. Germline-derived CDR1 and CDR2 are ENHRY and SYGVKD. Trimming removed 10 bases at V and 0 bases at J, with 12 bases between. Written as DNA, the CDR3 is TGTGCCACCCGGGACACCGCTAACTATGGCTACACCTTC. It is translated as CATRDTANYGYTF.

The table lists this clonotype with many counts. The chain links TRBV18 to TRBJ2-5, with D uncertain. CDR3 length equals 12 residues. Per the germline V gene, CDR1 is KGHSH and CDR2 is LQKENI. V lost 3 bases, J lost 1 base, and 3 bases lay in between. The CDR3, as DNA: TGTGCCAGCTCACCGATCCAAGAGACCCAGTACTTC. Protein product: CASSPIQETQYF.

This clonotype was recorded many times. V and J are TRBV28 and TRBJ2-7; a weak D match, TRBD2 (6 bases). This CDR3 contains 16 residues. Trimming left V 6 bases short and J 0 bases short, with 18 bases between. Germline lookup yields CDR1 MDHEN and CDR2 SYDVKM. The chain's CDR3 is CASSFSSDRSSYEQYF. CDR3 sequence (DNA): TGTGCCAGCAGCTTTTCTAGCGATCGGAGCTCCTACGAGCAGTACTTC.

This clonotype was counted at least ten times. This chain connects TRBV15 to TRBJ1-2; 7 bases align to TRBD1. J lost 4 bases, V lost 8 bases, and 7 bases had no gene match. The CDR3 runs 13 residues. Looked up from germline, CDR1 is LNHNV and CDR2 is YYDKDF (reference sequence). DNA of the CDR3: TGTGCCACCGGCGACAGGGTAGGCTATGGCTACACCTTC. Translating it yields CATGDRVGYGYTF.

This chain uses TRBV5-6 with TRBJ2-3, with 9 bases matching TRBD1. The germline CDR1 and CDR2 sequences are SGHDT and YYEEEE. The CDR3 is 14 amino acids. V shed 4 bases, J shed 6 bases, and the junction held 6 bases outside the gene matches. DNA of the CDR3: TGTGCCAGCAGCAAGGACAGGGGTTTCGATACGCAGTATTTT. Its protein is CASSKDRGFDTQYF. The variable domain in full, with the rest retrieved from reference TRBV5-6 and TRBJ2-3, is DAGVTQSPTHLIKTRGQQVTLRCSPKSGHDTVSWYQQALGQGPQFIFQYYEEEERQRGNFPDRFSGHQFPNYSSELNVNALLLGDSALYLCASSKDRGFDTQYFGPGTRLTVL.

This clonotype was found many times. This chain links TRBV15 with TRBJ2-4; D tentatively reads TRBD1 or TRBD2 (5 bases each). Germline lookup yields CDR1 LNHNV and CDR2 YYDKDF (reference sequence). The CDR3 covers 15 residues. V was shortened by 1 base and J by 3 bases, with 10 bases between the two germline ends. The CDR3: CATSRAGTGKNIQYF. The CDR3 DNA follows: TGTGCCACCAGCAGAGCAGGGACGGGCAAAAACATTCAGTACTTC. Using reference TRBV15 and TRBJ2-4 for the parts outside the CDR3, the full variable domain is DAMVIQNPRYQVTQFGKPVTLSCSQTLNHNVMYWYQQKSSQAPKLLFHYYDKDFNNEADTPDNFQSRRPNTSFCFLDIRSPGLGDTAMYLCATSRAGTGKNIQYFGAGTRLSVL.

The chain couples TRBV12-3 or TRBV12-4 to TRBJ2-7, with 10 nucleotides matching TRBD1. The CDR3 spans 14 residues. J gave up 6 bases and V 5 bases, and 7 bases lay outside the gene matches. As DNA, the CDR3 is TGTGCCAGCAGTCCCCGGGACAGGGGATCCGAGCAGTACTTC. It codes for CASSPRDRGSEQYF.